A single T cell receptor beta chain is shown here with its context. Recent acute infections and vaccinations were absent in the healthy HIV-negative adult donors. This specimen belongs to a study of shared clonotypes between healthy human individuals. Around 30,000 T cell genomes (about 300 ng DNA) went into each PBMC replicate. TCRdb keeps only in-frame clones here, not all; method: immunoSEQ multiplex PCR. The repertoire consists of 450,000 to 500,000 clones, with 76% occurring once and the leading ten covering over 10%. This clonotype was obtained from a woman aged 40 to 50 in good health. Some clones in this sample may be carry-over from other donors' samples. Sequenced input: PBMCs.

For the CDR3, the DNA is TGTGCCAGCAGCTCGTCGTCGGTCATGGCCCAGCATTTT. Protein sequence: CASSSSSVMAQHF. The chain combines TRBV7-3 with TRBJ1-5; D gene uncertain. This CDR3 region has 13 residues. Germline V gene lookup returns CDR1 SGHTA and CDR2 FQGTGA. Trimming stripped 4 bases from V and 11 bases from J, with 15 bases between.